Given below is one T cell receptor (beta chain) in context. Antigen: not known. The data belong to a study of T-cell memory formation after mild COVID-19. General study results and limits: Clones which contracted sat mainly in CM and EM if CD4+, and in EMRA if CD8+. A second wave expanding day 15 to 37 was CD4+-biased; contracting clones were balanced.

Looked up from germline, CDR1 is MNHNY and CDR2 is SVGAGI (reference sequence). With V trimmed by 7 bases and J by 0 bases, 5 bases remained unmatched. The CDR3 covers 14 residues. Via MiXCR, TCRdb re-called the 5' RACE reads, giving one row per CDR3 protein. This sample yields 150,000 to 200,000 distinct CDR3 sequences, of which about a sixth are seen a single time; about 1.9% belongs to the top ten. Sequenced: PBMCs or a T cell subset sorted from them (not recorded which). The chain combines TRBV6-6 with TRBJ2-7, with TRBD1 matching 8 bases. The clonotype originates from an adult woman who had mild COVID-19 (a few samples of this study predate the infection). Cell type and time point are not known. In nucleotides, the CDR3 is TGTGCCAGCAAGGCAGGGGGCCGCTCCTACGAGCAGTACTTC. This translates into CASKAGGRSYEQYF.